The 5 T cell receptor beta chains given below trace back to one sample, sequenced in a study of blood T cells in healthy people across ages. The use of a sample-barcoded 5' primer and a J-beta primer mix characterized a second PCR of about 7 to 12 cycles. One entry per CDR3 protein results from TCRdb running MiXCR on the 5' RACE reads. There are about 1.5 million distinct CDR3 sequences in the sample; 42% occur only once, and around 4% lies in the top ten. Sample: blood. The receptor source for this set is a woman between 18 and 30 years old in good health.

The rearrangement uses TRBV27 and TRBJ2-4; no clear D gene. The DNA end lines up better with TRBJ2-7; the J call may be wrong. In germline, CDR1 is MNHEY, CDR2 SMNVEV (reference sequence). The CDR3 totals 13 residues. CDR3 sequence: CASSLWVGDEQYF. The CDR3 bases are TGTGCCAGCAGTTTATGGGTGGGCGACGAGCAGTACTTC.

The DNA of the CDR3 is TGTGCCAGCAGTGAAGGCGGACAGGGGCGCGAGCAGTACTTC. Amino acid sequence: CASSEGGQGREQYF. This chain joins TRBV6-1 and TRBJ2-7; TRBD1 matches at 9 bases. CDR1 and CDR2 from the germline V gene are MNHNS and SASEGT. The CDR3 totals 14 residues. Trimming at V came to 1 base and at J to 6 bases, leaving 4 bases not matched to a gene.

The rearrangement joins TRBV9 to TRBJ2-3, with 11 bases aligning to TRBD2. V shed 3 bases and J 5 bases; nucleotides not matched to a gene: 5. CDR1 and CDR2 from the germline V gene are SGDLS and YYNGEE. The CDR3 length is 15 residues. The CDR3 coding sequence is TGTGCCAGCAGCGCGACTAGCGGGGTAGGAGATACGCAGTATTTT. It is translated as CASSATSGVGDTQYF.

The V and J genes are TRBV5-8 and TRBJ1-2; no clear D gene. The CDR3 is made up of 12 amino acids. V lost 4 bases, J lost 4 bases, and 8 bases lay in between. Germline CDR1 SGHTS, CDR2 YDEGEE. The CDR3 DNA follows: TGTGCCAGCAGCCCCCTGGTCTATGGCTACACCTTC. Residues: CASSPLVYGYTF.

The chain is built from TRBV27 and TRBJ1-2; a weak D match, TRBD1 (5 bases). Between the trimmed V and J ends, which lost 2 bases and 6 bases, there was a span of 16 bases. Germline CDR1 and CDR2: MNHEY and SMNVEV (reference sequence). The CDR3 totals 15 residues. CDR3 sequence (DNA): TGTGCCAGCAGTTTAGGCCTCCGGGACTTCAATGGCTACACCTTC. This sequence encodes CASSLGLRDFNGYTF.